The 27 T cell receptor beta chains presented below share a single source sample, sequenced in a study of T-cell reconstitution after alpha-beta-depleted transplantation in children. Preparation of the TCRbeta library used unique molecular identifiers. TCRdb used MiXCR to reprocess the PCR reads, holding one entry per CDR3 protein. The sample has 200,000 to 250,000 distinct CDR3 sequences; approximately 8% are singletons. This sample comprised PBMCs, mostly from graft donor cells, obtained 360 days after TCRalphabeta/CD19-depleted stem cell transplant. The source is a male patient aged 2-15 years who had a stem cell transplant for acute myeloid leukemia, so the T cells may come from the graft donor.

This clonotype was observed a handful of times. In DNA, the CDR3 is TGTGCCAGTAGTCCCGGACAGGCGGTCCAAGAGACCCAGTACTTC. Amino acids: CASSPGQAVQETQYF. The rearrangement joins TRBV19 to TRBJ2-5, with TRBD1 matching 7 bases. Germline CDR1 and CDR2: LNHDA and SQIVND (reference sequence). V trimming: 5 bases; J trimming: 1 base; junction bases outside the gene matches: 7. The CDR3 loop spans 15 amino acids.

This clonotype showed up many times. The chain couples TRBV5-1 to TRBJ2-1, with D maybe TRBD2 (5 bases). CDR1 is SGHRS, CDR2 YFSETQ, per germline. The CDR3 sequence is 13 residues long. V was clipped by 0 bases and J by 9 bases, with 10 bases between them. The CDR3 DNA reads TGCGCCAGCAGCTTGGATATCGGAGGTGAGCAGTTCTTC. Translated: CASSLDIGGEQFF.

Many counts were recorded for this clonotype. CDR3 region: CASTPGVDEQFF. The CDR3 DNA sequence: TGCGCCAGCACCCCCGGTGTTGATGAGCAGTTCTTC. The V and J genes are TRBV4-3 and TRBJ2-1, with D unresolved. Trimming removed 7 bases from V and 8 bases from J, with 12 bases in between. The CDR3 has 12 residues. Looked up from germline, CDR1 is LGHNA and CDR2 is YSLEER.

This clonotype was detected only a few times. The chain carries TRBV4-2 and TRBJ2-5; D may be TRBD2 (5 bases). The germline V and J ends were trimmed by 4 bases and 4 bases, with 16 bases remaining between them. Germline CDR1 reads LGHNA; CDR2 reads YNFKEQ. This CDR3 has 15 amino acids. DNA of the CDR3: TGTGCCAGCAGCCTAGGGCCGGGGTCCCGAGAGACCCAGTACTTC. This sequence encodes CASSLGPGSRETQYF.

The chain employs TRBV20-1 and TRBJ2-5; D is unclear. Trimming cost V 4 bases and J 5 bases, with 17 bases left between them. The germline CDR1 and CDR2 sequences are DFQATT and SNEGSKA (reference sequence). The CDR3 length is 14 residues. The CDR3 DNA sequence: TGCAGTGCTACCTTCCAGTCACCCGTGGAGACCCAGTACTTC. Translated: CSATFQSPVETQYF.

V usage is TRBV5-1 and J usage is TRBJ2-1, with TRBD1 identical over 10 bases. The V gene's germline CDR1 is SGHRS and CDR2 YFSETQ. J gave up 9 bases and V 0 bases, and 6 bases lay outside the gene matches. This CDR3 has 15 amino acids. The CDR3 DNA is TGCGCCAGCAGCTTGGGCGAGACAGGGGGCGTTGAGCAGTTCTTC. It yields the protein CASSLGETGGVEQFF.

The J gene is TRBJ2-5, the V gene TRBV18; no firm D call. CDR1 and CDR2 from the germline V gene are KGHSH and LQKENI. The ends were cut back, 3 bases at V and 1 base at J, with 9 bases in the middle. This CDR3 has 14 residues. CDR3: CASSPFELQETQYF. The CDR3 DNA follows: TGTGCCAGCTCACCCTTCGAGCTCCAAGAGACCCAGTACTTC.

The chain carries TRBV5-1 and TRBJ2-1; 8 bases are shared with TRBD2. With 2 bases clipped from V and 2 bases from J, the junction kept 3 bases outside the gene matches. CDR1 is SGHRS and CDR2 is YFSETQ in the germline V gene. This CDR3 region has 15 residues. The CDR3 region is CASSFSGETYNEQFF. In DNA form, the CDR3 reads TGCGCCAGCAGCTTTAGCGGGGAAACCTACAATGAGCAGTTCTTC.

This clonotype was counted ten times or more. V is TRBV9 and J is TRBJ2-7, with 11 bases fitting TRBD2. Germline CDR1 SGDLS, CDR2 YYNGEE. The V gene end was trimmed by 4 bases and the J gene end by 4 bases; junction bases not matched to a gene: 7. This CDR3 is 15 amino acids long. The CDR3 here is CASSLHSGRGYEQYF. The CDR3 DNA follows: TGTGCCAGCAGCCTACATAGCGGGAGGGGGTACGAGCAGTACTTC.

On this clonotype: An end of the junction does not agree with germline; a read error may underlie this. The rearrangement links TRBV5-1 to TRBJ2-3; a possible D gene is TRBD2 (5 bases). Germline CDR1 reads SGHRS; CDR2 reads YFSETQ. CDR3 size: 16 residues. CDR3 bases: TGCGCCAGCATCTTGGAGGCTCCCTTTTTCACAGATACGCAGTATTTT. It encodes CASILEAPFFTDTQYF. Full variable domain (outside the CDR3, taken from reference TRBV5-1 and TRBJ2-3): KAGVTQTPRYLIKTRGQQVTLSCSPISGHRSVSWYQQTPGQGLQFLFEYFSETQRNKGNFPGRFSGRQFSNSRSEMNVSTLELGDSALYLCASILEAPFFTDTQYFGPGTRLTVL.

This clonotype was recorded many times. Here the CDR3 DNA reads TGCAGTGTCCCGGCGGGCCTAAAATGGGATACGCAGTATTTT. Translation gives CSVPAGLKWDTQYF. J is TRBJ2-3 and V is TRBV20-1, with D possibly matching TRBD2 (5 bases). The ends were cut back, 7 bases at V and 6 bases at J, with 20 bases in the middle. Germline-derived CDR1 and CDR2 are DFQATT and SNEGSKA (reference sequence). The CDR3 loop spans 14 amino acids.

This clonotype showed up many times. V usage is TRBV7-2 and J usage is TRBJ1-4; a possible D gene is TRBD1 (5 bases). Trimming removed 4 bases at V and 0 bases at J, with 24 bases between. CDR3 size: 20 residues. Germline V gene lookup returns CDR1 SGHTA and CDR2 FQGNSA. The CDR3 bases are TGTGCCAGCAGCTCTTCGGGGCAGAGCGGACACGTTGCAACTAATGAAAAACTGTTTTTT. This encodes CASSSSGQSGHVATNEKLFF.

This clonotype was found many times. This sequence joins TRBV27 and TRBJ1-5; the match to TRBD1 covers 7 bases. The germline V gene has CDR1 MNHEY and CDR2 SMNVEV (reference sequence). The CDR3 is made up of 15 amino acids. J lost 4 bases, V lost 7 bases, and 10 bases had no gene match. The CDR3 coding sequence is TGTGCCAGCAAGGGGGCAGGGAAGAGGAATCAGCCCCAGCATTTT. Translated, it gives CASKGAGKRNQPQHF.

This clonotype has at least ten counts. The V call is TRBV10-1, the J call TRBJ2-3; tentatively, D is TRBD1 (5 bases). V lost 2 bases and J 0 bases, leaving 9 bases between the germline ends. The CDR3 totals 15 residues. The germline gives CDR1 WNHNN, CDR2 SYGVQD (reference sequence). The CDR3 protein is CASSEDRLSTDTQYF. CDR3 DNA sequence: TGCGCCAGCAGTGAGGACAGACTTAGCACAGATACGCAGTATTTT.

The J gene is TRBJ2-7, the V gene TRBV12-3 or TRBV12-4; 10 positions match TRBD2. The J segment lost 5 bases and the V segment lost 7 bases, leaving 11 bases of the junction unmatched. The CDR3 contains 15 residues. CDR3 sequence: CASMVLAGAPDEQYF. The CDR3 DNA is TGTGCCAGCATGGTCCTAGCGGGAGCTCCGGACGAGCAGTACTTC.

This clonotype was found many times. V is TRBV24-1 and J is TRBJ2-3; D call uncertain. The ends were cut back, 10 bases at V and 2 bases at J, with 12 bases in the middle. The germline V gene has CDR1 KGHDR and CDR2 SFDVKD. This CDR3 has 13 residues. For the CDR3, the DNA is TGTGCCACTGAGGATGAAGACACAGATACGCAGTATTTT. Protein product: CATEDEDTDTQYF.

This clonotype was seen a handful of times. The chain uses TRBV4-3 and TRBJ1-4; D unclear. Germline V CDR1 and CDR2: LGHNA, YSLEER. The CDR3 loop spans 15 amino acids. V lost 2 bases and J lost 0, with 7 bases in between. The CDR3 reads CASSQNSATNEKLFF. DNA of the CDR3: TGCGCCAGCAGCCAAAACAGTGCAACTAATGAAAAACTGTTTTTT.

There are many counts of this clonotype. The V call is TRBV10-3, the J call TRBJ2-5, with 10 nucleotides matching TRBD2. Germline V lookup: CDR1 ENHRY, CDR2 SYGVKD. This CDR3 is built from 14 residues. Germline trimming cut 5 bases from V and 1 base from J; bases unmatched to any gene: 1. CDR3 DNA sequence: TGTGCCATCAGTAGACTAGCGGGCCAAGAGACCCAGTACTTC. It codes for CAISRLAGQETQYF.

The genes are TRBV12-3 or TRBV12-4 and TRBJ2-5; TRBD1 aligns across 12 bases. The CDR3 runs to 15 residues. V lost 6 bases and J lost 5; bases outside the gene matches: 7. The CDR3 spells CASRPGTGGKETQYF. The CDR3 coding sequence is TGTGCCAGCAGGCCCGGGACAGGGGGCAAGGAGACCCAGTACTTC.

This clonotype showed up many times. The chain uses TRBV29-1 and TRBJ2-2; D perhaps matches TRBD2 (6 bases). Trimming pared 5 bases from V and 0 bases from J, leaving 10 bases between. CDR3 length: 14 residues. Looked up from germline, CDR1 is SQVTM and CDR2 is ANQGSEA. CDR3 coding DNA: TGCAGCGTTTTGGTAGCGGCGAACACCGGGGAGCTGTTTTTT. Its protein product is CSVLVAANTGELFF.

V gene TRBV10-3 combines with J gene TRBJ2-1; maybe TRBD1 (6 bases). Germline loops: CDR1 ENHRY, CDR2 SYGVKD. Deletions cut 10 bases from V and 4 bases from J, with 14 bases between. The CDR3 extends over 13 amino acids. CDR3 in amino acids: CATGIQGYNEQFF. The CDR3, as DNA: TGTGCCACCGGTATCCAGGGGTACAATGAGCAGTTCTTC.

In this sample, this clonotype turned up many times. This chain joins TRBV7-2 and TRBJ2-1; D is unclear. Trimming took off 7 bases at V and 3 bases at J, with 16 bases between the two ends. Germline V gene sequence: CDR1 SGHTA, CDR2 FQGNSA. The CDR3 loop spans 15 amino acids. The chain's CDR3 is CASMSGPAYYNEQFF. Written as DNA, the CDR3 is TGTGCCAGCATGTCCGGGCCGGCCTACTACAATGAGCAGTTCTTC.

The chain links TRBV11-2 to TRBJ2-7, with 9 bases matching TRBD2. CDR1 and CDR2 from the germline V gene are SGHAT and FQNNGV. With V trimmed by 9 bases and J by 0 bases, 9 bases remained unmatched. This CDR3 region has 15 residues. The CDR3 sequence: CASATTSGRSYEQYF. In DNA form, the CDR3 reads TGTGCCAGTGCAACGACTAGCGGACGCTCCTACGAGCAGTACTTC.

This clonotype has ten or more counts. This sequence joins TRBV4-3 and TRBJ2-7, with 12 bases lining up with TRBD2. CDR1 and CDR2 (germline): LGHNA, YSLEER. The CDR3 is 16 residues long. V trimming: 4 bases; J trimming: 2 bases; junction bases outside the gene matches: 6. Written as DNA, the CDR3 is TGCGCCAGCAGCCGCGAATGGACTAGCGGGACCTACGAGCAGTACTTC. As protein: CASSREWTSGTYEQYF.

In its sample, this clonotype was seen many times. This sequence joins TRBV27 and TRBJ1-4; tentatively, D is TRBD1 (6 bases). Germline CDR1 MNHEY, CDR2 SMNVEV (reference sequence). V lost 1 base and J 10 bases, leaving 13 bases between the germline ends. The CDR3 covers 14 residues. The CDR3 reads CASSLWPGEGKLFF. The CDR3 DNA reads TGTGCCAGCAGTTTATGGCCAGGGGAGGGAAAACTGTTTTTT.

In its sample, this clonotype was seen many times. The chain combines TRBV5-1 with TRBJ1-1, with D perhaps matching TRBD1 (6 bases). Germline V gene sequence: CDR1 SGHRS, CDR2 YFSETQ. The V end lost 0 bases, the J end lost 1 base, and 13 bases lay between the germline ends. This CDR3 is built from 16 residues. The CDR3 bases are TGCGCCAGCAGCTTGGCTACAGGGAGCCCGAACACTGAAGCTTTCTTT. Protein: CASSLATGSPNTEAFF. Full variable domain (rest looked up from reference TRBV5-1 and TRBJ1-1): KAGVTQTPRYLIKTRGQQVTLSCSPISGHRSVSWYQQTPGQGLQFLFEYFSETQRNKGNFPGRFSGRQFSNSRSEMNVSTLELGDSALYLCASSLATGSPNTEAFFGQGTRLTVV.

This clonotype was detected a few times. V and J are TRBV18 and TRBJ2-3; D unresolved. From germline, CDR1 is KGHSH and CDR2 LQKENI. The CDR3 has 14 amino acids. Trimming took off 3 bases at V and 1 base at J, with 8 bases between the two ends. The CDR3 bases are TGTGCCAGCTCACCTAGTAGGGGCACAGATACGCAGTATTTT. Protein sequence: CASSPSRGTDTQYF.